A single sample is the source of the 16 T cell receptor beta chains below, sequenced in a study of blood T cells in healthy people across ages. The use of a sample-barcoded 5' primer and a J-beta primer mix characterized a second PCR of roughly 7 to 11 cycles. MiXCR was run by TCRdb on the 5' RACE reads, yielding one entry per CDR3 protein. The sample contains more than 1,400,000 distinct CDR3 sequences, about 40% of which appear only once. Specimen: blood. The receptors shown here come from a woman under 30 in good health.

The chain combines TRBV20-1 with TRBJ2-1, with D uncertain. V was trimmed by 3 bases and J by 0 bases, leaving 15 bases between them. CDR3 length: 16 residues. CDR1 and CDR2 (germline): DFQATT, SNEGSKA (reference sequence). The CDR3 sequence: CSARARASSSYNEQFF. In DNA form, the CDR3 reads TGCAGTGCTAGGGCTAGGGCGAGTAGCTCCTACAATGAGCAGTTCTTC.

There are a few counts of this clonotype. The chain has TRBV4-1 and TRBJ1-5; D not certain. Trimming removed 0 bases from V and 0 bases from J, with 6 bases in between. Per the germline V gene, CDR1 is MGHRA and CDR2 is YSYEKL. CDR3 size: 15 residues. CDR3: CASSQDGYSNQPQHF. The CDR3 bases are TGCGCCAGCAGCCAAGATGGATATAGCAATCAGCCCCAGCATTTT.

This clonotype appeared a few times. This chain links TRBV19 with TRBJ2-3; D gene uncertain. Trimming removed 4 bases at V and 1 base at J, with 12 bases between. Looked up from germline, CDR1 is LNHDA and CDR2 is SQIVND (reference sequence). The CDR3 runs 15 residues. CDR3 sequence: CASSKSGGRTDTQYF. The CDR3, as DNA: TGTGCCAGTAGTAAGTCTGGCGGCCGCACAGATACGCAGTATTTT.

Regarding this clonotype: One junction end does not reproduce the germline sequence, and a read error may be involved. The chain joins TRBV5-1 to TRBJ2-7, with 8 positions matching TRBD2. Per germline, CDR1 SGHRS and CDR2 YFSETQ. CDR3 size: 14 residues. The CDR3: CASRLGREGNEQYF. CDR3 sequence (DNA): TGCGCCAGCCGCTTGGGACGGGAGGGCAATGAGCAGTACTTC.

This sequence joins TRBV30 and TRBJ1-2, with 8 bases lining up with TRBD1. Losses at the gene ends were 5 bases for V and 8 bases for J; bases not matched to a gene: 10. The CDR3 consists of 13 residues. Germline CDR1 and CDR2: GTSNPN and SVGIG (reference sequence). CDR3 sequence reads: CAWGAQGANGYTF. CDR3 DNA: TGTGCCTGGGGGGCGCAGGGGGCGAACGGCTACACCTTC.

This clonotype showed up many times. The J gene is TRBJ2-7, the V gene TRBV30, with TRBD2 as a possible D gene (5 bases). V gave up 2 bases and J gave up 1 base, with 12 bases separating them. CDR1 is GTSNPN, CDR2 SVGIG, per germline (reference sequence). The CDR3 extends over 14 amino acids. This chain's CDR3 is CAWSQDSVSYEQYF. The CDR3 DNA reads TGTGCCTGGAGTCAGGACTCGGTTTCCTACGAGCAGTACTTC.

This clonotype was counted many times. The CDR3 is CASSQWTGNEKLFF. The CDR3 nucleotides are TGCGCCAGCAGCCAATGGACAGGGAATGAAAAACTGTTTTTT. V and J are TRBV4-1 and TRBJ1-4; TRBD1 aligns across 8 bases. Losses at the gene ends were 2 bases for V and 5 bases for J; bases not matched to a gene: 1. This CDR3 region has 14 residues. Germline V gene lookup returns CDR1 MGHRA and CDR2 YSYEKL.

As for this clonotype: A much larger clone lies a single base off, so this may be a read error. The gene calls are TRBV20-1 and TRBJ2-7; 11 positions agree with TRBD2. The V gene's germline CDR1 is DFQATT and CDR2 SNEGSKA (reference sequence). V lost 5 bases to trimming and J lost 7 bases; unmatched junction nucleotides: 19. The CDR3 loop spans 17 amino acids. CDR3 nucleotides: TGCAGTGCTGATCCTCTGGGACTAGCGGATCGAATCAATGAGCAGTACTTC. The encoded protein is CSADPLGLADRINEQYF.

The rearrangement joins TRBV3-1 to TRBJ1-2; the D gene is possibly TRBD1 (5 bases). The CDR3 loop spans 16 amino acids. Germline CDR1 is LGHDT and CDR2 is YNNKEL (reference sequence). V lost 4 bases, J lost 0 bases, and 15 bases lay in between. The CDR3 coding sequence is TGTGCCAGCAGCCTTCGGGGGGGTGGATCTAACTATGGCTACACCTTC. Translated, it gives CASSLRGGGSNYGYTF.

There are a few counts of this clonotype. The chain links TRBV6-6 to TRBJ2-3; TRBD2 aligns across 9 bases. Germline loops: CDR1 MNHNY, CDR2 SVGAGI (reference sequence). CDR3 length equals 14 residues. J lost 13 bases, V lost 2 bases, and 10 bases had no gene match. This chain's CDR3 is CASSYEILAGSEYF. CDR3 coding DNA: TGTGCCAGCAGTTACGAGATCCTAGCGGGGTCTGAGTATTTT.

The chain carries TRBV12-3 or TRBV12-4 and TRBJ1-1; D gene unclear. This CDR3 is built from 13 residues. V lost 6 bases and J lost 1, with 9 bases in between. CDR3: CASRAVSNTEAFF. In DNA form, the CDR3 reads TGTGCCAGCAGAGCGGTGTCGAACACTGAAGCTTTCTTT.

The V gene is TRBV7-9, the J gene TRBJ1-1; TRBD1 might be the D (5 bases). The CDR3 spans 13 residues. The germline V gene encodes CDR1 SEHNR and CDR2 FQNEAQ (reference sequence). V shed 6 bases and J shed 0 bases, with 8 bases lying between them. The CDR3 spells CASRPRVNTEAFF. As DNA, the CDR3 is TGTGCCAGCAGGCCCAGGGTGAACACTGAAGCTTTCTTT. The whole variable domain, remainder taken from reference TRBV7-9 and TRBJ1-1, is DTGVSQNPRHKITKRGQNVTFRCDPISEHNRLYWYRQTLGQGPEFLTYFQNEAQLEKSRLLSDRFSAERPKGSFSTLEIQRTEQGDSAMYLCASRPRVNTEAFFGQGTRLTVV.

The chain joins TRBV5-6 to TRBJ1-2, with unresolved D. The length of the CDR3 is 15 residues. Germline CDR1 reads SGHDT; CDR2 reads YYEEEE. The V and J ends lost 2 bases and 0 bases respectively, with 11 bases between them. The DNA for the CDR3 is TGTGCCAGCAGCTTTGGATACGGATCTAACTATGGCTACACCTTC. Protein sequence: CASSFGYGSNYGYTF.

This clonotype was detected a few times. The chain employs TRBV5-1 and TRBJ2-5, with 7 bases lining up with TRBD1. V shed 0 bases and J 1 base; nucleotides not matched to a gene: 3. CDR1 and CDR2 from the germline V gene are SGHRS and YFSETQ. The CDR3 has 15 amino acids. CDR3 DNA: TGCGCCAGCAGCTTGGCCTGGACAGGCCAAGAGACCCAGTACTTC. Translation: CASSLAWTGQETQYF.

The V and J genes are TRBV20-1 and TRBJ2-7; a weak D match, TRBD1 (6 bases). This CDR3 has 14 residues. Germline CDR1 reads DFQATT; CDR2 reads SNEGSKA (reference sequence). The CDR3 is CNAGDAKSSYEQYF. The CDR3 region has the DNA TGCAATGCAGGGGACGCGAAGAGCTCCTACGAGCAGTACTTC.

This clonotype was found a few times. J is TRBJ2-5 and V is TRBV6-5; 8 bases are shared with TRBD2. CDR1 and CDR2 (germline): MNHEY, SVGAGI. The CDR3 loop spans 16 amino acids. J lost 4 bases, V lost 5 bases, and 12 bases had no gene match. The chain's CDR3 is CASSPRGAGVVETQYF. Written as DNA, the CDR3 is TGTGCCAGCAGTCCCCGGGGAGCGGGAGTCGTAGAGACCCAGTACTTC.